Below, one T cell receptor (beta chain) is given with its context. This clonotype was picked up many times. Its antigen has not been determined. No base-level quality is on record; no much larger clone is a single base apart. Amplification of TCR beta CDR3 regions was carried out from RNA transcripts. A first-round RT-PCR of the TCR CDR3 used the HTBI primer set with the Qiagen OneStep RT-PCR kit. Libraries were constructed in a second round of multiplex PCR, after which size selection and purification were carried out. Libraries were sequenced paired-end with 100 bp reads on an Illumina HiSeq2000. The original methods were these. Raw data were processed with SOAPnuke, discarding reads with adapters, uncalled bases, mean Phred below 15, or no exact constant-primer or identifier match. High-quality paired reads were merged with COPE v1.2.5, and unique nucleotide sequences were defined as clonotypes. MiTCR v1.1 was used to align the clonotypes against IMGT TRBV, TRBD and TRBJ reference segments. Only V-J combinations with frequency above 0.0001, covering 99.2% of repertoires, were analysed. A TCS score was defined as the ratio of F50 (clonal expansion) to E x V (chaos), with BLOSUM62-based TCRdist applied between CDR3 peptides within each V-J. Welch's t-statistics and random forest reduced roughly 540 V-J features to 13, which were used in a naive Bayes classifier (R e1071). TCRdb ran its own pipeline on the public reads, namely fastp trimming at Q25 and MiXCR clone calling, and kept in-frame beta chains. All rows with the same CDR3 protein become a single entry with the most common DNA and genes. Clone size and V and J calls follow TCRdb, not the original study. The table for this sample lists 550,000 to 650,000 distinct CDR3 sequences; about 15% of them were counted only once. Clones ranked in the top ten supply approximately 15% of the sample.

After removal of 1 base from V and 3 bases from J, the junction retains 13 bases not matched to a gene. CDR1 and CDR2, per the germline V gene, are SGHTA and FQGNSA. Reading from cysteine to phenylalanine, the CDR3 counts 18 amino acids. Only the CDR3 region is kept as DNA, spanning 54 bases read in frame from base 1. A patient counted as having stable Graves' hyperthyroidism if no progression to ophthalmopathy occurred over 18 months of follow-up. Hyperthyroidism patients were newly diagnosed, had a disease duration of under 2 months, and were aged 18 to 65 years. Any patient with an uncontrolled infection, another autoimmune disease, pregnancy or lactation was excluded. Clinical symptoms, serum thyroxine and TRAb, thyroid ultrasound, and orbital computed tomography formed the basis for the diagnoses. Ficoll-Paque density gradient centrifugation was used to isolate PBMCs from about 10 ml of fresh peripheral blood. Total RNA was extracted with Trizol reagent, and quality was checked on an Agilent 2100 Bioanalyzer.

The record originates from a study of T cells in Graves' hyperthyroidism and ophthalmopathy (dated by TCRdb to about 2019). As for the study more broadly: Peripheral blood samples were taken at initial diagnosis, before any treatment was given. To identify TCR V-J signatures that set the groups apart, the researchers used a discovery cohort of approximately 98 patients, made up of under 45 with Graves' ophthalmopathy and 57 with stable Graves' hyperthyroidism. Prospective prediction of ophthalmopathy was tested in an independent validation cohort consisting of fewer than 20 hyperthyroidism patients and over 15 patients who later progressed to ophthalmopathy. The 100 discovery patients were randomly split 7:3 into training and test sets. In about six Graves' hyperthyroidism patients, the study also compared T-cell repertoires from thyroid tissue with T-cell repertoires from blood. After sampling, hyperthyroidism patients received methimazole starting at 30 mg daily, and ophthalmopathy patients received high-dose intravenous methylprednisolone. TCR Vbeta CDR3 sequencing of 120 to 150 peripheral blood samples (approximately 44 ophthalmopathy, 75 hyperthyroidism and some 17 progressor patients) is reported in the paper.

Findings and caveats that apply to the study as a whole: In validation, the model predicted progression to ophthalmopathy a median of roughly 6.1 months before onset, with 70% to 71% sensitivity and roughly 72% specificity. No statistical method was used to set the sample size in advance, and investigators knew the group allocation. Ophthalmopathy was separated from stable hyperthyroidism by a 13 V-J signature model, with 87.88% sensitivity and 81% to 82% specificity obtained in cross-validation and 80%/75% obtained in testing. Most expanded thyroid clonotypes (frequency above 0.001) were also found in blood, which suggests that blood repertoires may mirror thyroid immune responses.

The specimen sequenced was blood. The clonotype comes from a middle-aged woman with Graves' hyperthyroidism. The chain is encoded by TRBV7-2 joined to TRBJ2-7; 9 central nucleotides agree with TRBD2. This receptor has the CDR3 CASSLVATSGVTHYEQYF. The nucleotide sequence reads as follows: TGTGCCAGCAGCTTAGTAGCGACTAGCGGAGTTACCCACTACGAGCAGTACTTC.